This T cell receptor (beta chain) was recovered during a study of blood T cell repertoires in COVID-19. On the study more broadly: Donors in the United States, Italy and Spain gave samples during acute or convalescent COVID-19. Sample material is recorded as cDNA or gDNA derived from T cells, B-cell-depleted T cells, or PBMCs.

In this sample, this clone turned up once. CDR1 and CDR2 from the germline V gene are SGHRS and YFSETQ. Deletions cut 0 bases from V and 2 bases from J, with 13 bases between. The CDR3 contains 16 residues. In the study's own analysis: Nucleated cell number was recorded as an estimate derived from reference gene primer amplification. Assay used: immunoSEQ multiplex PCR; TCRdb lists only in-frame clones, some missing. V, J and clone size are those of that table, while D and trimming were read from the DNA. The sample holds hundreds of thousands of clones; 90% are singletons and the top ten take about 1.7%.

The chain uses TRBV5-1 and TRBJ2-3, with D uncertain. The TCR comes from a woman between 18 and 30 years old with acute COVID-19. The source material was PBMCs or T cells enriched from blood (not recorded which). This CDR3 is CASSLALVAPTDTQYF. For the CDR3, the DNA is TGCGCCAGCAGCTTGGCCTTGGTAGCCCCCACAGATACGCAGTATTTT.